The 20 T cell receptor beta chains below come from one sample, sequenced in a study of blood T cell repertoires in COVID-19 (dated by TCRdb to about 2020). Library preparation used the immunoSEQ multiplex PCR assay. Drawn from immuneACCESS, this table holds only the in-frame rearrangements with V and J called that TCRdb kept. Clones are partly lost; checked studies trace under half to an unresolved V gene and leave the rest unexplained. The sample yields around 190,000 clones; approximately 83% were counted once. The leading ten clones occupy roughly 8.7% of the sample. Sequenced material: peripheral blood. All receptors come from a man between 45 and 60 years old with active or convalescent COVID-19.

The chain joins TRBV28 to TRBJ2-1, with 12 bases lining up with TRBD2. Germline trimming cut 4 bases from V and 3 bases from J; bases unmatched to any gene: 13. The germline V gene has CDR1 MDHEN and CDR2 SYDVKM. The CDR3 extends over 19 amino acids. CDR3 residues: CASSSGGLTSGGNYNEQFF. CDR3 in DNA: TGTGCCAGCAGTTCTGGAGGGTTGACTAGCGGGGGAAACTACAATGAGCAGTTCTTC.

The rearrangement uses TRBV24-1 and TRBJ2-3; D perhaps matches TRBD1 (6 bases). Germline lookup yields CDR1 KGHDR and CDR2 SFDVKD. Trimming shortened V by 0 bases and J by 2 bases, and 14 bases separated the two germline ends. This CDR3 is 17 amino acids long. The CDR3 is CATSDLQGSGPTDTQYF. CDR3 sequence (DNA): TGTGCCACCAGTGATTTGCAGGGGTCCGGACCCACAGATACGCAGTATTTT.

The chain couples TRBV9 to TRBJ2-1, with 12 bases identical to TRBD2. This CDR3 region has 16 residues. J gave up 1 base and V 6 bases, and 5 bases lay outside the gene matches. In germline, CDR1 is SGDLS, CDR2 YYNGEE. This chain's CDR3 is CASTRTSGESYNEQFF. The DNA for the CDR3 is TGTGCCAGCACCAGGACTAGCGGGGAGTCCTACAATGAGCAGTTCTTC.

V gene TRBV30 combines with J gene TRBJ1-2; 9 nucleotides agree with TRBD1. The trim removed 0 bases at V and 8 bases at J, leaving 4 bases unmatched. Germline V gives CDR1 GTSNPN, CDR2 SVGIG (reference sequence). This CDR3 is 13 amino acids long. CDR3 DNA: TGTGCCTGGAGTGTACAGGGGGCTAGCGGCTACACCTTC. As protein: CAWSVQGASGYTF.

This clone came up once. The chain combines TRBV2 with TRBJ1-3; D gene uncertain. V lost 6 bases, J lost 4 bases, and 10 bases lay in between. Germline V gene sequence: CDR1 SNHLY, CDR2 FYNNEI. CDR3 length equals 13 residues. The CDR3 loop reads CASRLSLGNTIYF. CDR3 DNA sequence: TGTGCCAGCAGACTAAGCTTAGGAAACACCATATATTTT.

This clone showed up just once. The V gene is TRBV19, the J gene TRBJ2-2; 15 bases are a match to TRBD2. Looked up from germline, CDR1 is LNHDA and CDR2 is SQIVND (reference sequence). CDR3 size: 16 residues. The trim removed 7 bases at V and 7 bases at J, leaving 7 bases unmatched. CDR3 DNA: TGTGCCAGTATCGGACTAGCGGGAGGGCCTGGCGGGGAGCTGTTTTTT. Translating it yields CASIGLAGGPGGELFF.

J is TRBJ1-2 and V is TRBV5-1; D possibly corresponds to TRBD1 (5 bases). The germline V gene encodes CDR1 SGHRS and CDR2 YFSETQ. Trimming shortened V by 3 bases and J by 3 bases, and 9 bases separated the two germline ends. CDR3 length: 13 amino acids. In DNA, the CDR3 is TGCGCCAGCAGCTCCGACAGTTACTATGGCTACACCTTC. Translation gives CASSSDSYYGYTF.

The chain has TRBV24-1 and TRBJ2-1; 7 bases fit TRBD2. V shed 1 base, J shed 12 bases, and the junction held 5 bases outside the gene matches. The CDR3 covers 13 residues. Germline values: CDR1 KGHDR, CDR2 SFDVKD. CDR3 sequence reads: CATSDFAGDMQFF. The CDR3 region has the DNA TGTGCCACCAGTGATTTTGCGGGAGATATGCAGTTCTTC.

The chain combines TRBV6-1 with TRBJ1-2; TRBD1 agrees at 9 bases. V was clipped by 2 bases and J by 6 bases; unmatched bases: 1. Germline-derived CDR1 and CDR2 are MNHNS and SASEGT. CDR3 length equals 13 residues. The CDR3 region has the DNA TGTGCCAGCAGTGAATGGGACAGGGATGGCTACACCTTC. Its translation: CASSEWDRDGYTF.

In DNA form, the CDR3 reads TGTGCCAGCAGTTACTCCGAGAGTCTCACTGAAGCTTTCTTT. Translating it yields CASSYSESLTEAFF. V usage is TRBV6-6 and J usage is TRBJ1-1; D is uncertain. The V gene's germline CDR1 is MNHNY and CDR2 SVGAGI (reference sequence). The CDR3 is 14 amino acids. Between the trimmed V and J ends, which lost 0 bases and 4 bases, there was a span of 9 bases.

The chain carries TRBV5-1 and TRBJ2-3; a possible D gene is TRBD1 (5 bases). The V gene lost 0 bases and the J gene lost 1 base, with 12 bases spanning the gap. The CDR3 has 16 residues. CDR1 and CDR2 (germline): SGHRS, YFSETQ. The DNA of the CDR3 is TGCGCCAGCAGCTTGGACCAGGGCTTTGGCACAGATACGCAGTATTTT. Translation: CASSLDQGFGTDTQYF.

The chain uses TRBV28 and TRBJ1-1; D possibly corresponds to TRBD1 (6 bases). This CDR3 has 14 residues. CDR1 and CDR2 (germline): MDHEN, SYDVKM. The V and J ends lost 5 bases and 1 base respectively, with 11 bases between them. The CDR3 coding sequence is TGTGCCAGCAGTACAGGGCCCCCGAACACTGAAGCTTTCTTT. This translates into CASSTGPPNTEAFF.

V gene TRBV3-1 (or the pseudogene TRBV3-2) combines with J gene TRBJ2-5; D possibly corresponds to TRBD2 (6 bases). Per the germline V gene, CDR1 is LGHDT and CDR2 is YNNKEL (reference sequence). This CDR3 comprises 14 residues. With 0 bases removed from V and 3 bases from J, the gap between germline ends came to 8 bases. The CDR3 sequence is CASSQDGGEETQYF. The CDR3 nucleotides read TGTGCCAGCAGCCAAGACGGCGGGGAAGAGACCCAGTACTTC.

The CDR3 is CASSKTSGASYEQYF. Here the CDR3 DNA reads TGTGCCAGCAGCAAGACTAGCGGAGCTTCCTACGAGCAGTACTTC. V and J are TRBV7-2 and TRBJ2-7; TRBD2 agrees at 9 bases. Germline trimming cut 5 bases from V and 1 base from J; bases unmatched to any gene: 6. The germline V gene encodes CDR1 SGHTA and CDR2 FQGNSA. The CDR3 is 15 residues long.

This chain connects TRBV30 to TRBJ2-1; D possibly corresponds to TRBD2 (6 bases). There are 13 residues in the CDR3. The V end was cut by 0 bases, the J end by 6 bases, with 9 bases between. Germline loops: CDR1 GTSNPN, CDR2 SVGIG (reference sequence). The CDR3 reads CAWSVRSGNEQFF. CDR3 bases: TGTGCCTGGAGTGTACGTAGCGGCAATGAGCAGTTCTTC.

This chain joins TRBV6-5 and TRBJ1-3; possible D gene TRBD1, 5 bases. Germline V gives CDR1 MNHEY, CDR2 SVGAGI. The CDR3 runs 13 residues. V was clipped by 8 bases and J by 4 bases, with 12 bases between them. The CDR3 DNA sequence: TGTGCCAGCGGAGAGAAGGGGGGAAACACCATATATTTT. Translation: CASGEKGGNTIYF.

This clone was seen once. V is TRBV5-1 and J is TRBJ1-1; 8 positions match TRBD1. The germline V gene encodes CDR1 SGHRS and CDR2 YFSETQ. CDR3 size: 13 residues. The V gene end was trimmed by 4 bases and the J gene end by 5 bases; junction bases not matched to a gene: 4. The CDR3, as DNA: TGCGCCAGCAGCGACAGGGGAGAAACTGAAGCTTTCTTT. The encoded protein is CASSDRGETEAFF.

V gene TRBV5-1 combines with J gene TRBJ2-4; TRBD2 matches 7 bases. The CDR3 is 20 amino acids. J was trimmed by 0 bases and V by 4 bases; bases with no gene match: 19. Germline CDR1 SGHRS, CDR2 YFSETQ. Written as DNA, the CDR3 is TGCGCCAGCAGCCCATTGGGGGGGGACGAAAATCCCCTAGCCAAAAACATTCAGTACTTC. Translated, it gives CASSPLGGDENPLAKNIQYF.

The chain links TRBV27 to TRBJ1-1; D is undetermined. Germline-derived CDR1 and CDR2 are MNHEY and SMNVEV (reference sequence). The CDR3 sequence is 14 residues long. V was trimmed by 5 bases and J by 7 bases, leaving 17 bases between them. The CDR3: CASSVNWGGNEAFF. The CDR3 DNA reads as TGTGCCAGCAGTGTCAATTGGGGAGGTAATGAAGCTTTCTTT.

The chain joins TRBV7-9 to TRBJ1-2; maybe TRBD1 (5 bases). Trimming stripped 5 bases from V and 2 bases from J, with 18 bases between. The germline CDR1 and CDR2 sequences are SEHNR and FQNEAQ (reference sequence). The CDR3 consists of 16 residues. The CDR3 DNA reads as TGTGCCAGCAGCCATGAAATATTCAAGGGGAACTATGGCTACACCTTC. Translated: CASSHEIFKGNYGYTF.